The sequence of this T cell receptor beta chain was determined in a study of CD8+ T cells in alopecia areata. V gave up 5 bases and J gave up 0 bases, with 14 bases separating them. Germline values: CDR1 SGHAT, CDR2 FQNNGV. CDR3 length: 16 amino acids. Treatment in this sample: oral pan-JAK inhibitor, 5-10 mg twice daily. RNA extraction was followed by reverse transcription into cDNA, which acted as the sequencing template. Sequencing used immunoSEQ multiplex PCR; TCRdb keeps in-frame clones, though not all of them. The sample shows a few hundred thousand clones, around two fifths of them seen only once.

The receptor was derived from a human donor with alopecia areata. The sample in question was CD4+ T cells sorted from blood, obtained at roughly week 30, from a patient treated with tofacitinib. The rearrangement uses TRBV11-2 and TRBJ2-1, with TRBD2 as a possible D gene (6 bases). CDR3 loop: CASSPARGGSYNEQFF. The CDR3 region has the DNA TGTGCCAGCAGCCCCGCGAGGGGAGGCTCCTACAATGAGCAGTTCTTC. The full variable domain, rest sourced from reference TRBV11-2 and TRBJ2-1, is EAGVAQSPRYKIIEKRQSVAFWCNPISGHATLYWYQQILGQGPKLLIQFQNNGVVDDSQLPKDRFSAERLKGVDSTLKIQPAKLEDSAVYLCASSPARGGSYNEQFFGPGTRLTVL.